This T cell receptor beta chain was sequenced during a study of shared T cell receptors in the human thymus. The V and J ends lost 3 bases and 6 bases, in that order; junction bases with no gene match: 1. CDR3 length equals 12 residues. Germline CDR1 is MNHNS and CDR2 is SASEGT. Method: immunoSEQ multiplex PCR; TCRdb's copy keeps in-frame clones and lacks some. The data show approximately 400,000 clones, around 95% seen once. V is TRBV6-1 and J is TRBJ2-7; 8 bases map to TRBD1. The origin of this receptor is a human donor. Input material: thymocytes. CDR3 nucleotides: TGTGCCAGCAGTGACAGGGGGCCCGAGCAGTACTTC. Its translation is CASSDRGPEQYF.